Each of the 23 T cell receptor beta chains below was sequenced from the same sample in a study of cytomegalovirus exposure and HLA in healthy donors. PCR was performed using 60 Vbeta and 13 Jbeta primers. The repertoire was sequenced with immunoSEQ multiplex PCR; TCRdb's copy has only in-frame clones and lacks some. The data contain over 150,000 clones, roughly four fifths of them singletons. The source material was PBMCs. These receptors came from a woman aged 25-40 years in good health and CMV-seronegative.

The CDR3 region is CASSYSVGTGGYEQYF. The CDR3 DNA follows: TGTGCCAGCAGTTACTCGGTTGGGACAGGGGGTTACGAGCAGTACTTC. J is TRBJ2-7 and V is TRBV6-5, with TRBD1 matching 11 bases. Germline CDR1 is MNHEY and CDR2 is SVGAGI. The CDR3 is made up of 16 amino acids. The trim removed 0 bases at V and 4 bases at J, leaving 5 bases unmatched.

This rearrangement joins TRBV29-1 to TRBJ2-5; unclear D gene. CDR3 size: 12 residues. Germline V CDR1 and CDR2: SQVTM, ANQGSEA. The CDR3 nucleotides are TGCAGTCTCTCCAGATTCCAAGAGACCCAGTACTTC. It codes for CSLSRFQETQYF.

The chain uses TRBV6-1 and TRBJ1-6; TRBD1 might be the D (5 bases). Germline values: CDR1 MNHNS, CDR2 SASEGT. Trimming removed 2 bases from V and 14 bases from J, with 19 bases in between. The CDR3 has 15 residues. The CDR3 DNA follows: TGTGCCAGCAGTGAACTGGACACAACCCTTTCGGCCCTCCACTTT. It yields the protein CASSELDTTLSALHF.

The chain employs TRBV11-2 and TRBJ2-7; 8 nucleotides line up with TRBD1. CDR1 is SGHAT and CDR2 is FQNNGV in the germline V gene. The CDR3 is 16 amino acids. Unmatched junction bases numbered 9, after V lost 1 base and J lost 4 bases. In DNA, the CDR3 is TGTGCCAGCAGCTTAGGTACCAGGGGGCCTCTTTACGAGCAGTACTTC. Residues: CASSLGTRGPLYEQYF.

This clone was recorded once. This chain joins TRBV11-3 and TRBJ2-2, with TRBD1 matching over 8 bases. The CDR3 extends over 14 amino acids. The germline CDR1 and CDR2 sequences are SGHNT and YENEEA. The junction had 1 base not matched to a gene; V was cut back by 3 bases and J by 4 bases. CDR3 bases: TGTGCCAGCAGCTTGCAGGGGGCCACCGGGGAGCTGTTTTTT. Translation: CASSLQGATGELFF.

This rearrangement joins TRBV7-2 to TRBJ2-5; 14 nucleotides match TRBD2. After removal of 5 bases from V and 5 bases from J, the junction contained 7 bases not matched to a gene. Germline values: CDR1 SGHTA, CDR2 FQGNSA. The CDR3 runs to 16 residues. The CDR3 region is CASSRGLAGARETQYF. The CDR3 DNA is TGTGCCAGCAGCCGGGGACTAGCGGGGGCTCGGGAGACCCAGTACTTC.

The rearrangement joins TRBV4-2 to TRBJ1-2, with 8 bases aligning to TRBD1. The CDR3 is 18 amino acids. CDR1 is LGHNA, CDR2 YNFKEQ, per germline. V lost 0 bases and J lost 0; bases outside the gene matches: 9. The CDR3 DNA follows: TGTGCCAGCAGCCAAGATCTCCGGGACAGGACCACTAACTATGGCTACACCTTC. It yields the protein CASSQDLRDRTTNYGYTF.

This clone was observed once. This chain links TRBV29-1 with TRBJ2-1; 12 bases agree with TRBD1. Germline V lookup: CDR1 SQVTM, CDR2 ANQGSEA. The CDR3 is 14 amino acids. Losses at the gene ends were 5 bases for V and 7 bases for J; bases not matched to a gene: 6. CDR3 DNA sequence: TGCAGCGTTAGGGGGACAGGGGGCTGGAATGAGCAGTTCTTC. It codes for CSVRGTGGWNEQFF.

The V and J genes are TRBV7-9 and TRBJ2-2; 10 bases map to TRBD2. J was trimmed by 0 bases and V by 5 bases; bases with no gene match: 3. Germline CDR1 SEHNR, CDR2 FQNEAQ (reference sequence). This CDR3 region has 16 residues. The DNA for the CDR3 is TGTGCCAGCAGCGTGCTAGCGGGGGCGAACACCGGGGAGCTGTTTTTT. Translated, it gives CASSVLAGANTGELFF.

The CDR3 bases are TGCAGCGTTGGGGACAGGGCGGAGCAGTACTTC. It is translated as CSVGDRAEQYF. This chain joins TRBV29-1 and TRBJ2-7; 9 positions agree with TRBD1. Germline V gene data show CDR1 as SQVTM and CDR2 as ANQGSEA. The CDR3 runs 11 residues. J lost 7 bases, V lost 4 bases, and 2 bases had no gene match.

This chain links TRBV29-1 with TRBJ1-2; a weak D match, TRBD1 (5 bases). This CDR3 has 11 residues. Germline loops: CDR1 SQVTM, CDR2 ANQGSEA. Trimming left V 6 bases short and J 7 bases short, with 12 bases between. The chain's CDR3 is CSVPGHLGYTF. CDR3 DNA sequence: TGCAGCGTCCCTGGACATCTTGGCTACACCTTC.

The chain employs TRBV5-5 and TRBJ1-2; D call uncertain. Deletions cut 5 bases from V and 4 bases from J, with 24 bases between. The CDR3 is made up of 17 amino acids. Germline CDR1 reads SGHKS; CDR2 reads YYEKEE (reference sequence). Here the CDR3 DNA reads TGTGCCAGCAGTACTGCTCAGTCCTCCGTCGGCGGCTATGGCTACACCTTC. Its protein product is CASSTAQSSVGGYGYTF.

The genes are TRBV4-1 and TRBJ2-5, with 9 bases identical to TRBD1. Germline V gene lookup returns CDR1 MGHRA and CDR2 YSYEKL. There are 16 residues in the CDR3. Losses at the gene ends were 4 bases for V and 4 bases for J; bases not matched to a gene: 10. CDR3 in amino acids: CASSPLGTGYSETQYF. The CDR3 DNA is TGCGCCAGCAGCCCCCTTGGGACAGGGTATTCAGAGACCCAGTACTTC.

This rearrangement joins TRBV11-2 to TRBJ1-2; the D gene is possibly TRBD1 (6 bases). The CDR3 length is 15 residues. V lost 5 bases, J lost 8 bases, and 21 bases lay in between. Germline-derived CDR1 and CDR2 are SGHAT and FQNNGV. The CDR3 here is CASSPVVLAGAGYTF. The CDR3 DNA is TGTGCCAGCAGCCCAGTGGTATTGGCAGGGGCCGGCTACACCTTC.

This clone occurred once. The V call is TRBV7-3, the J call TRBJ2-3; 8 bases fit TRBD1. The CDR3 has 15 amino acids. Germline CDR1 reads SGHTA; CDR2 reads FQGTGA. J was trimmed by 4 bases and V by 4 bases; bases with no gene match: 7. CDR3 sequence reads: CASSSDGTGADTQYF. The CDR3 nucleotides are TGTGCCAGCAGCTCGGACGGGACAGGAGCAGATACGCAGTATTTT.

CDR3 protein: CASSIPGGGLASSTDTQYF. The DNA of the CDR3 is TGTGCCAGCAGCATCCCGGGTGGTGGACTAGCCTCTAGCACAGATACGCAGTATTTT. The rearrangement links TRBV7-2 to TRBJ2-3, with 8 bases aligning to TRBD2. The CDR3 sequence is 19 residues long. V was clipped by 5 bases and J by 0 bases; unmatched bases: 16. Germline V lookup: CDR1 SGHTA, CDR2 FQGNSA.

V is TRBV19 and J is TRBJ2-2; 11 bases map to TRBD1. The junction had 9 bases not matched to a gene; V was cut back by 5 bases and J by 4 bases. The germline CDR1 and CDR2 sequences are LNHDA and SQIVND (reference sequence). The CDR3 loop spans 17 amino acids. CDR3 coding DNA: TGTGCCAGTAGTCCAGGACAGGGGGCATCGGGCACCGGGGAGCTGTTTTTT. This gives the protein CASSPGQGASGTGELFF.

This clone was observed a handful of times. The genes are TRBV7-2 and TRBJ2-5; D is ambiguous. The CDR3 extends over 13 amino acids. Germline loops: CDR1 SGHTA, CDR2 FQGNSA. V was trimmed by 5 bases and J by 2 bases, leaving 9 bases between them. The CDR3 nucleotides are TGTGCCAGCAGCCTATCCCCACAAGAGACCCAGTACTTC. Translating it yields CASSLSPQETQYF.

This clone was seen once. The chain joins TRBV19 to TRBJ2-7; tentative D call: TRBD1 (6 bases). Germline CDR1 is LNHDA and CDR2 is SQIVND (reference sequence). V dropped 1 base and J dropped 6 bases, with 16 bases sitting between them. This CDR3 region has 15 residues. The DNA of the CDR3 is TGTGCCAGTAGTATAGGTACACAGGGCTTTTGCGAGCAGTACTTC. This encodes CASSIGTQGFCEQYF.

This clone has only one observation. CDR3 sequence reads: CASSVIQGRRKYGYTF. DNA for the CDR3: TGTGCCAGCAGTGTCATACAGGGGAGAAGAAAATATGGCTACACCTTC. The V and J genes are TRBV6-4 and TRBJ1-2; TRBD1 matches 7 bases. Germline trimming cut 4 bases from V and 5 bases from J; bases unmatched to any gene: 13. The CDR3 is 16 amino acids. Germline loops: CDR1 MRHNA, CDR2 SNTAGT.

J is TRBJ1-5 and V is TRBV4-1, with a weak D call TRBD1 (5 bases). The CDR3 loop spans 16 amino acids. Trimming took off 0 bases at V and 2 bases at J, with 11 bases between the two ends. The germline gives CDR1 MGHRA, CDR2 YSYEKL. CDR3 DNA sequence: TGCGCCAGCAGCCAAGATGGAGCAGGGCGCAATCAGCCCCAGCATTTT. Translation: CASSQDGAGRNQPQHF.

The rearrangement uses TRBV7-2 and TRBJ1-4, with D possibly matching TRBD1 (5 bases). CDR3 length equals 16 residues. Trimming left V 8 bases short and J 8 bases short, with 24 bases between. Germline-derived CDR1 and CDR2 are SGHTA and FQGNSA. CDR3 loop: CASGSGLGRDGEKLFF. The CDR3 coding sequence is TGTGCCAGCGGATCGGGGCTCGGGCGGGATGGGGAAAAACTGTTTTTT.

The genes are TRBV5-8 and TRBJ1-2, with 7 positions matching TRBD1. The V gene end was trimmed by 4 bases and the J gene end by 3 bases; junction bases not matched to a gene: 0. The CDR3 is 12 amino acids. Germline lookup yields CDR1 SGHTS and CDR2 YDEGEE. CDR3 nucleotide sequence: TGTGCCAGCAGCGGGACAGACTATGGCTACACCTTC. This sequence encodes CASSGTDYGYTF.